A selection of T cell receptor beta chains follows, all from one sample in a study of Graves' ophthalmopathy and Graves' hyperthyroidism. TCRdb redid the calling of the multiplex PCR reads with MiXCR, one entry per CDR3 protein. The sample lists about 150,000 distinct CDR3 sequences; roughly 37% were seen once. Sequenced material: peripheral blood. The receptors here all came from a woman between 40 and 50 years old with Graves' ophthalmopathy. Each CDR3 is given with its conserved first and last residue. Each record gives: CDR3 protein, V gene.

CDR3: CASGRWSWPQHF
V: TRBV12-3/TRBV12-4

CDR3: CASSEWDRGTTEAFF
V: TRBV6-1

CDR3: CASSQVIGQLNTEAFF
V: TRBV4-2

CDR3: CASSQGQGRAETQYF
V: TRBV7-2

CDR3: CASSTRTGNSPLHF
V: TRBV9

CDR3: CASSVGNAGEQYF
V: TRBV6-2/TRBV6-3

CDR3: CASSMDSRLYGYTF
V: TRBV19

CDR3: CASNEGGFDTIYF
V: TRBV28

CDR3: CASSYSVGTGSYGYTF
V: TRBV6-5

CDR3: CASTLGESYGYTF
V: TRBV6-1

CDR3: CAWSAFRGGYSNQPQHF
V: TRBV30

CDR3: CASSLSSGEETQYF
V: TRBV28

CDR3: CASTPATGGLGAQYF
V: TRBV28

CDR3: CASRPQIQGGLQTYEQYF
V: TRBV13

CDR3: CASSDYPQGQGETQYF
V: TRBV19

CDR3: CASSFGGINTIYF
V: TRBV12-3/TRBV12-4

CDR3: CASSPRVSAAKNIQYF
V: TRBV12-3/TRBV12-4

CDR3: CASSLLPAGSYNSPLHF
V: TRBV28

CDR3: CASSYELGGTSVNEQYF
V: TRBV6-2/TRBV6-3

CDR3: CASSPSIFSNQPQHF
V: TRBV28

CDR3: CAALKGAILNTEAFF
V: TRBV28

CDR3: CASSLEVGHGNTIYF
V: TRBV11-2

CDR3: CASSPMYKDLGQLNTEAFF
V: TRBV27

CDR3: CASRPRGTTQRYGYTF
V: TRBV19

CDR3: CASSYRKETQYF
V: TRBV6-5

CDR3: CSARVGLNQPQHF
V: TRBV20-1

CDR3: CASSPGQGTGELFF
V: TRBV12-3/TRBV12-4

CDR3: CASSLASTEAFF
V: TRBV7-9

CDR3: CASSVDSRAGGYTF
V: TRBV18

CDR3: CASSLLAPGELFF
V: TRBV6-2/TRBV6-3

CDR3: CASSYSRQGGETQYF
V: TRBV2

CDR3: CASSSTEGYSPLHF
V: TRBV12-3/TRBV12-4

CDR3: CSARGTKSYEQYF
V: TRBV20-1

CDR3: CASDRTGMNTEAFF
V: TRBV6-2/TRBV6-3

CDR3: CASSREDGSNYGYTF
V: TRBV7-8

CDR3: CAISNKKSLETQYF
V: TRBV10-3

CDR3: CATSGSGTGDTEAFF
V: TRBV15

CDR3: CASRLRYSSYEQYF
V: TRBV12-3/TRBV12-4

CDR3: CASSLDRAINQPQHF
V: TRBV7-2

CDR3: CASRRGAGNTEAFF
V: TRBV6-2/TRBV6-3

CDR3: CASSYISGRALETQYF
V: TRBV6-5

CDR3: CASSYSPGQGSYEQYF
V: TRBV6-5

CDR3: CSARRAYEQYF
V: TRBV20-1

CDR3: CASRGENTEAFF
V: TRBV6-1

CDR3: CASTELYEQYF
V: TRBV6-5

CDR3: CASSLMGYEQYF
V: TRBV12-3/TRBV12-4

CDR3: CASSSLAGETSYEQYF
V: TRBV6-5

CDR3: CASSLRVLGSTGELFF
V: TRBV13

CDR3: CASSDTDTGELFF
V: TRBV6-1

CDR3: CASSPGRDRRFYGYTF
V: TRBV11-2

CDR3: CASSIKEGSTEAFF
V: TRBV19

CDR3: CATSRDSSSETQYF
V: TRBV15

CDR3: CASSLQGMQNSPLHF
V: TRBV7-8

CDR3: CASSLFVGPNTEAFF
V: TRBV5-8

CDR3: CASSYDGRGHEQYF
V: TRBV6-5

CDR3: CASSIQEISGNTIYF
V: TRBV9

CDR3: CASSERDRSPLHF
V: TRBV6-1

CDR3: CASSLPNDVSNQPQHF
V: TRBV28

CDR3: CSARGGGRQGTSF
V: TRBV20-1